The 28 T cell receptor beta chains below were found in one sample sequenced in a study of T cell responses to AZD1222 COVID-19 vaccine (dated by TCRdb to the early 2020s). The library was produced with the immunoSEQ multiplex PCR assay. TCRdb's version of the immuneACCESS table is confined to in-frame rearrangements and falls short of the full clone set. An unresolved V gene accounts for under half of the shortfall where checked; the remainder is of unknown origin. This sample lists over 110,000 clones; roughly nine tenths were detected once. Of the sample, 1.5% to 2% is held by the ten largest clones. Reading the label with the study, this specimen's time point is: about 28 days (+/-7) after the second vaccine dose. The sequencing here drew on peripheral blood, taken 28 days after the second AZD1222 dose. These receptors were collected from an adult who received the AZD1222 COVID-19 vaccine.

The chain is built from TRBV5-1 and TRBJ2-7, with 7 bases matching TRBD2. J gave up 11 bases and V 0 bases, and 14 bases lay outside the gene matches. In germline, CDR1 is SGHRS, CDR2 YFSETQ. This CDR3 comprises 15 residues. The CDR3 nucleotides read TGCGCCAGCAGCTTGGACCCCTTTTCAGGAGCGGGAAAGTACTTC. It is translated as CASSLDPFSGAGKYF.

The chain couples TRBV29-1 to TRBJ2-3; D unresolved. Trimming shortened V by 7 bases and J by 0 bases, and 11 bases separated the two germline ends. CDR3 length equals 13 residues. The V gene's germline CDR1 is SQVTM and CDR2 ANQGSEA. CDR3 nucleotides: TGCAGCGATTCCCTAGGGAGCACAGATACGCAGTATTTT. This gives the protein CSDSLGSTDTQYF.

The rearrangement joins TRBV10-3 to TRBJ2-3; D is possibly TRBD2 (6 bases). The CDR3 has 15 amino acids. V was trimmed by 8 bases and J by 4 bases, leaving 19 bases between them. The germline CDR1 and CDR2 sequences are ENHRY and SYGVKD. The chain's CDR3 is CAIGAGGATADTQYF. The CDR3 DNA reads TGTGCCATCGGAGCAGGCGGGGCGACGGCAGATACGCAGTATTTT.

This clone has just one count. This chain links TRBV15 with TRBJ1-6; the match to TRBD1 covers 10 bases. V gave up 2 bases and J gave up 10 bases; unmatched junction bases: 8. CDR3 length: 16 amino acids. The germline gives CDR1 LNHNV, CDR2 YYDKDF (reference sequence). CDR3 loop: CATSRTTGTGVSPLHF. The CDR3 DNA reads as TGTGCCACCAGCAGAACCACAGGGACAGGGGTATCACCCCTCCACTTT.

This clone came up once. The chain uses TRBV5-1 and TRBJ1-2; D is possibly TRBD1 (5 bases). CDR3 length: 14 amino acids. CDR1 and CDR2 from the germline V gene are SGHRS and YFSETQ. Trimming stripped 4 bases from V and 7 bases from J, with 17 bases between. DNA of the CDR3: TGCGCCAGCAGCGCCCTCCAAGGGGATGGTGGCTACACCTTC. As protein: CASSALQGDGGYTF. The full variable domain, rest sourced from reference TRBV5-1 and TRBJ1-2, is KAGVTQTPRYLIKTRGQQVTLSCSPISGHRSVSWYQQTPGQGLQFLFEYFSETQRNKGNFPGRFSGRQFSNSRSEMNVSTLELGDSALYLCASSALQGDGGYTFGSGTRLTVV.

The V call is TRBV2, the J call TRBJ1-2; 9 nucleotides agree with TRBD1. This CDR3 is built from 14 residues. Germline CDR1 SNHLY, CDR2 FYNNEI. The V segment lost 7 bases and the J segment 1 base; nucleotides outside the gene matches: 4. Written as DNA, the CDR3 is TGTGCCAGCAAACCGGGACAGGGTAACTATGGCTACACCTTC. Amino acids: CASKPGQGNYGYTF.

Here the CDR3 reads CAWSVMGDTVYF. In DNA, the CDR3 is TGTGCCTGGAGTGTAATGGGGGACACGGTATATTTT. The chain carries TRBV30 and TRBJ1-3; possible D gene TRBD1, 6 bases. The V gene lost 0 bases and the J gene lost 14 bases, with 14 bases spanning the gap. From germline, CDR1 is GTSNPN and CDR2 SVGIG (reference sequence). The CDR3 has 12 residues.

The rearrangement links TRBV30 to TRBJ1-2; D gene ambiguous. The ends were cut back, 0 bases at V and 7 bases at J, with 18 bases in the middle. Germline CDR1 GTSNPN, CDR2 SVGIG (reference sequence). The CDR3 consists of 15 residues. CDR3 coding DNA: TGTGCCTGGAGTGTGCAGGTTCCCTCCTCTGGTGGCTACACCTTC. The encoded protein is CAWSVQVPSSGGYTF.

Worth noting for this clone: One end of the junction does not line up with germline, which may come from a read error. V is TRBV7-2 and J is TRBJ2-5; no clear D gene. CDR3 length: 14 amino acids. Germline CDR1 and CDR2: SGHTA and FQGNSA. The CDR3 loop is CASTLGTAQETQYF. The CDR3 coding sequence is TGTGCCAGCACCTTAGGTACAGCACAAGAGACCCAGTACTTC.

The chain couples TRBV30 to TRBJ1-1; 9 bases match TRBD1. Germline trimming cut 4 bases from V and 6 bases from J; bases unmatched to any gene: 12. Germline loops: CDR1 GTSNPN, CDR2 SVGIG (reference sequence). This CDR3 comprises 15 residues. The CDR3 is CAWTITGTGRPEAFF. Here the CDR3 DNA reads TGTGCCTGGACCATAACCGGGACAGGGAGGCCTGAAGCTTTCTTT.

The gene calls are TRBV20-1 and TRBJ2-7; D is uncertain. The germline CDR1 and CDR2 sequences are DFQATT and SNEGSKA (reference sequence). The CDR3 consists of 11 residues. The ends were cut back, 3 bases at V and 2 bases at J, with 5 bases in the middle. The CDR3 protein is CSASLPYEQYF. The CDR3 DNA is TGCAGTGCTAGTCTCCCCTACGAGCAGTACTTC.

The chain links TRBV3-1 (or the pseudogene TRBV3-2) to TRBJ2-7; no firm D call. V shed 4 bases and J shed 3 bases, with 7 bases lying between them. The CDR3 has 12 amino acids. The germline gives CDR1 LGHDT, CDR2 YNNKEL (reference sequence). As DNA, the CDR3 is TGTGCCAGCAGCCTAAACCACTACGAGCAGTACTTC. Amino acids: CASSLNHYEQYF.

There are a few counts of this clone. The V gene is TRBV18, the J gene TRBJ1-5; no reliable D call. The CDR3 spans 15 residues. CDR1 and CDR2 (germline): KGHSH, LQKENI. Deletions cut 3 bases from V and 4 bases from J, with 13 bases between. In DNA, the CDR3 is TGTGCCAGCTCACCCGACATGGTAGGAAATCAGCCCCAGCATTTT. Protein: CASSPDMVGNQPQHF.

The chain uses TRBV30 and TRBJ1-1; D gene unclear. This CDR3 is built from 14 residues. Looked up from germline, CDR1 is GTSNPN and CDR2 is SVGIG (reference sequence). V gave up 4 bases and J gave up 4 bases, with 16 bases separating them. The CDR3 nucleotides read TGTGCCTGGATGGCTATCGGGCGGGGCACTGAAGCTTTCTTT. It is translated as CAWMAIGRGTEAFF.

Note on this clone: The sample carries other DNA sequences with the same CDR3. The chain carries TRBV5-1 and TRBJ1-5, with 7 bases identical to TRBD1. The V and J ends lost 4 bases and 2 bases, in that order; junction bases with no gene match: 3. CDR3 length: 14 amino acids. Germline V gives CDR1 SGHRS, CDR2 YFSETQ. CDR3 sequence (DNA): TGCGCCAGCAGCCAGGGGACAGGCAATCAGCCCCAGCATTTT. Protein sequence: CASSQGTGNQPQHF.

The gene calls are TRBV28 and TRBJ2-7, with TRBD1 identical over 7 bases. Germline CDR1 reads MDHEN; CDR2 reads SYDVKM. The V segment lost 3 bases and the J segment 2 bases; nucleotides outside the gene matches: 1. This CDR3 has 13 amino acids. CDR3 loop: CASSLGTAYEQYF. CDR3 in DNA: TGTGCCAGCAGTTTGGGGACAGCCTACGAGCAGTACTTC. The variable domain in full, completed from reference TRBV28 and TRBJ2-7, reads DVKVTQSSRYLVKRTGEKVFLECVQDMDHENMFWYRQDPGLGLRLIYFSYDVKMKEKGDIPEGYSVSREKKERFSLILESASTNQTSMYLCASSLGTAYEQYFGPGTRLTVT.

The rearrangement uses TRBV10-3 and TRBJ1-1; TRBD1 matches at 7 bases. The length of the CDR3 is 15 residues. Germline trimming cut 2 bases from V and 1 base from J; bases unmatched to any gene: 4. Germline V gives CDR1 ENHRY, CDR2 SYGVKD. This CDR3 reads CAISEVGQPNTEAFF. CDR3 nucleotides: TGTGCCATCAGTGAGGTGGGACAGCCGAACACTGAAGCTTTCTTT.

The chain has TRBV7-9 and TRBJ1-5; TRBD1 matches 7 bases. The CDR3 runs 16 residues. Trimming at V came to 2 bases and at J to 1 base, leaving 5 bases not matched to a gene. Germline loops: CDR1 SEHNR, CDR2 FQNEAQ (reference sequence). The CDR3 protein is CASSLWEGASNQPQHF. Here the CDR3 DNA reads TGTGCCAGCAGCTTATGGGAGGGGGCGAGCAATCAGCCCCAGCATTTT.

The rearrangement joins TRBV28 to TRBJ2-3, with D perhaps TRBD2 (5 bases). Trimming took off 7 bases at V and 1 base at J, with 12 bases between the two ends. The CDR3 extends over 14 amino acids. Germline CDR1 and CDR2: MDHEN and SYDVKM. The CDR3 region is CASTPRRGTDTQYF. CDR3 DNA: TGTGCCAGCACCCCGCGGCGGGGCACAGATACGCAGTATTTT.

CDR3 nucleotide sequence: TGTGCCAGCAGTCGGACAGACACCGGGGAGCTGTTTTTT. This gives the protein CASSRTDTGELFF. This rearrangement joins TRBV6-5 to TRBJ2-2, with D maybe TRBD1 (6 bases). With 5 bases removed from V and 3 bases from J, the gap between germline ends came to 7 bases. The germline CDR1 and CDR2 sequences are MNHEY and SVGAGI. This CDR3 is built from 13 residues.

This clone was detected once. In DNA form, the CDR3 reads TGTGCCACCAGCATGAGGGGTGAAAAACTGTTTTTT. This sequence encodes CATSMRGEKLFF. The chain combines TRBV15 with TRBJ1-4, with D perhaps matching TRBD1 (5 bases). The CDR3 is 12 amino acids. The germline CDR1 and CDR2 sequences are LNHNV and YYDKDF (reference sequence). V was trimmed by 4 bases and J by 7 bases, leaving 7 bases between them.

The rearrangement links TRBV5-4 to TRBJ2-1, with no clear D. V was cut by 8 bases and J by 9 bases, with 30 bases left in between. The CDR3 extends over 17 amino acids. The germline V gene encodes CDR1 SGHNT and CDR2 YYREEE (reference sequence). The CDR3 DNA sequence: TGTGCCAGTAGACGAGACCCCAACCCCGCTAAATTGTCTGAGCAGTTCTTC. Translated: CASRRDPNPAKLSEQFF.

This clone appeared a few times. The chain carries TRBV30 and TRBJ2-7, with 8 bases identical to TRBD1. The CDR3 covers 14 residues. CDR1 is GTSNPN and CDR2 is SVGIG in the germline V gene (reference sequence). After removal of 5 bases from V and 2 bases from J, the junction contained 8 bases not matched to a gene. CDR3 residues: CAWEGQDVTYEQYF. The DNA for the CDR3 is TGTGCCTGGGAGGGACAGGATGTCACCTACGAGCAGTACTTC.

V usage is TRBV5-6 and J usage is TRBJ2-1, with 8 bases that match TRBD1. The CDR3 sequence is 16 residues long. The germline V gene has CDR1 SGHDT and CDR2 YYEEEE. V shed 1 base and J 4 bases; nucleotides not matched to a gene: 7. The CDR3 DNA sequence: TGTGCCAGCAGCTTGCGGCCAGGGGGCCTTTACAATGAGCAGTTCTTC. It encodes CASSLRPGGLYNEQFF.

Only one count was recorded for this clone. This chain links TRBV15 with TRBJ2-7; TRBD1 aligns across 9 bases. The V gene end was trimmed by 0 bases and the J gene end by 5 bases; junction bases not matched to a gene: 14. The CDR3 has 18 residues. The germline V gene encodes CDR1 LNHNV and CDR2 YYDKDF (reference sequence). DNA for the CDR3: TGTGCCACCAGCAGAGAGCAATCCGGGACAGGGATATACGACGAGCAGTACTTC. Translated: CATSREQSGTGIYDEQYF.

The chain links TRBV6-2 or TRBV6-3 to TRBJ2-7, with a tentative D call TRBD1 (6 bases). The CDR3 is 14 residues long. CDR1 and CDR2 (germline): MNHEY, SVGEGT. V lost 0 bases, J lost 3 bases, and 9 bases lay in between. The CDR3 loop reads CASSYSGQFYEQYF. CDR3 nucleotide sequence: TGTGCCAGCAGTTACTCCGGACAGTTCTACGAGCAGTACTTC.

This chain joins TRBV4-2 and TRBJ2-1; 9 nucleotides agree with TRBD2. The CDR3 consists of 16 residues. The ends lost 3 bases at V and 3 bases at J; junction bases unmatched: 6. Germline-derived CDR1 and CDR2 are LGHNA and YNFKEQ. The CDR3 DNA sequence: TGTGCCAGCAGCCAGGCTAGCGGGGCGCTCTACAATGAGCAGTTCTTC. It is translated as CASSQASGALYNEQFF.

V usage is TRBV7-2 and J usage is TRBJ2-7; D is ambiguous. Trimming removed 5 bases at V and 3 bases at J, with 20 bases between. CDR1 is SGHTA, CDR2 FQGNSA, per germline. The CDR3 totals 16 residues. The CDR3 loop is CASSVGVTPSLYEQYF. Here the CDR3 DNA reads TGTGCCAGCAGCGTTGGGGTGACTCCTTCCCTCTACGAGCAGTACTTC.